This T cell receptor (beta chain) was recorded in a study of blood T cell repertoires in COVID-19. Overall study context: Acute and convalescent COVID-19 samples came from the United States, Italy and Spain. Sources were T cells, B-cell-depleted T cells, or PBMCs; the material itself was cDNA or gDNA.

Trimming took 0 bases from V and 2 from J; bases not matched to a gene: 6. Germline CDR1 LGHNT, CDR2 FRNRAP. The CDR3 is 17 residues long. Per the study methods: Quantification of nucleated cells was approximated via reference gene primer amplification. Clones were read by immunoSEQ multiplex PCR, and TCRdb kept only the in-frame ones, dropping some. That table gives V, J and clone size, and the DNA gave D and trimming. The data show roughly 88,000 clones, over 75% seen once. The TCR was taken from a woman older than 75 with active or convalescent COVID-19. Material: peripheral blood. The chain combines TRBV12-5 with TRBJ2-3; 9 nucleotides line up with TRBD1. CDR3 nucleotides: TGTGCTAGTGGTTTGGTACTAGGGACAGGGACCACAGATACGCAGTATTTT. It translates to CASGLVLGTGTTDTQYF. The full variable domain, rest sourced from reference TRBV12-5 and TRBJ2-3, is DARVTQTPRHKVTEMGQEVTMRCQPILGHNTVFWYRQTMMQGLELLAYFRNRAPLDDSGMPKDRFSAEMPDATLATLKIQPSEPRDSAVYFCASGLVLGTGTTDTQYFGPGTRLTVL.